Listed below are T cell receptor beta chains from one sample, sequenced in a study of shared clonotypes between healthy human individuals. Only in-frame clones appear in the TCRdb table, and some are missing; sequencing was by immunoSEQ multiplex PCR. The table lists some 2 million clones, 85% to 95% of them singletons, with about 0.13% in the top ten. The sample taken for sequencing was naive CD4+ T cells sorted from blood. The receptors originated from a man aged 18 to 29 in good health. Each CDR3 is given with its conserved first and last residue. Fields, in order: CDR3 length, J gene, D gene, clone size, V gene, CDR3 protein, CDR3 DNA. The D gene is left open where the match is weak. Size tells how often a clone was seen (once, few, many) or the class of an expanded clone, and some rows leave it out.

>12|TRBJ2-3|TRBD1|NA|TRBV29-1
CSVRTGTDTQYF
TGCAGCGTGAGGACAGGGACAGATACGCAGTATTTT
>13|TRBJ2-7|NA|NA|TRBV12-2
CASRLGIYYEQYF
TGTGCAAGTCGCCTCGGGATCTACTACGAGCAGTACTTC
>12|TRBJ2-1|NA|NA|TRBV10-3
CAISEPGQKQFF
TGTGCCATCAGTGAGCCCGGTCAGAAGCAGTTCTTC
>14|TRBJ2-7|NA|once|TRBV2
CASSYRDTSYEQYF
TGTGCCAGCAGTTACCGGGACACGTCCTACGAGCAGTACTTC
>13|TRBJ1-1|NA|NA|TRBV2
CASRPGTTSQAFF
TGTGCCAGCAGGCCCGGGACTACTTCCCAAGCTTTCTTT
>18|TRBJ1-1|TRBD1|NA|TRBV5-4
CASSTKPGGSITNTEAFF
TGTGCCAGCAGCACCAAACCAGGGGGCTCTATAACGAACACTGAAGCTTTCTTT
>14|TRBJ2-7|NA|NA|TRBV28
CASSFFSGEYEQYF
TGTGCCAGCAGTTTTTTTTCGGGGGAATACGAGCAGTACTTC
>16|TRBJ2-7|TRBD1|NA|TRBV5-4
CASSLLATGTAYEQYF
TGTGCCAGCAGCTTGTTAGCAACCGGGACAGCTTACGAGCAGTACTTC
>18|TRBJ2-1|TRBD2|NA|TRBV5-4
CASSAPGGGSRSYNEQFF
TGTGCCAGCAGCGCCCCGGGGGGGGGCTCGCGGTCCTACAATGAGCAGTTCTTC
>16|TRBJ1-3|NA|NA|TRBV15
CATSRGDSGSGNTIYF
TGTGCCACCAGCAGAGGAGACAGCGGCTCTGGAAACACCATATATTTT
>13|TRBJ2-2|NA|NA|TRBV14
CASSPQGPGELFF
TGTGCCAGCAGCCCCCAGGGGCCCGGGGAGCTGTTTTTT
>16|TRBJ2-7|TRBD2|NA|TRBV5-4
CASSLGAGGGSYEQYF
TGTGCCAGCAGCTTGGGAGCTGGCGGGGGGTCCTACGAGCAGTACTTC
>15|TRBJ2-1|NA|NA|TRBV27
CASTRRDNSYNEQFF
TGTGCCAGCACCAGGCGGGACAATTCCTACAATGAGCAGTTCTTC
>15|TRBJ1-1|NA|NA|TRBV7-2
CASSLAGLLNTEAFF
TGTGCCAGCAGCTTGGCGGGACTGCTGAACACTGAAGCTTTCTTT
>13|TRBJ1-1|NA|NA|TRBV10-3
CAIAQDWNTEAFF
TGTGCCATTGCTCAGGACTGGAACACTGAAGCTTTCTTT
>13|TRBJ1-1|NA|NA|TRBV30
CAWLPPPNTEAFF
TGTGCCTGGCTACCCCCTCCGAACACTGAAGCTTTCTTT
>14|TRBJ1-1|NA|NA|TRBV28
CASSLGGINTEAFF
TGTGCCAGCAGTTTAGGAGGAATCAACACTGAAGCTTTCTTT
>12|TRBJ2-7|NA|NA|TRBV14
CASSYTRSEQYF
TGTGCCAGCAGCTATACTCGCTCCGAGCAGTACTTC
>13|TRBJ1-2|NA|NA|TRBV5-1
CASSLVQGQGYTF
TGCGCCAGCAGCTTGGTCCAGGGGCAAGGCTACACCTTC
>14|TRBJ1-1|NA|NA|TRBV5-6
CASSWGPMNTEAFF
TGTGCCAGCAGCTGGGGACCTATGAACACTGAAGCTTTCTTT